A single sample gave rise to the 20 T cell receptor beta chains below, sequenced in a study of blood T cells in healthy people across ages. Combining a sample-barcoded 5' primer with a J-beta primer mix, a second PCR ran for 7 to 11 cycles. TCRdb re-derived calls from the 5' RACE reads in MiXCR, one entry per CDR3 protein. The sample shows about 1,500,000 distinct CDR3 sequences, roughly 27% of them seen only once. Sequenced sample: blood. These receptors were collected from a woman aged 30 to 39 in good health.

The table lists this clonotype with a few counts. The chain carries TRBV11-2 and TRBJ2-1; D not resolved. Germline V gene sequence: CDR1 SGHAT, CDR2 FQNNGV. Trimming shortened V by 3 bases and J by 6 bases, and 9 bases separated the two germline ends. The CDR3 has 13 amino acids. This CDR3 is CASSFPASNEQFF. The CDR3 DNA sequence: TGTGCCAGCAGCTTCCCAGCCTCCAATGAGCAGTTCTTC.

This clonotype occurred a few times. The gene calls are TRBV20-1 and TRBJ1-2, with D unclear. The V and J ends lost 3 bases and 4 bases respectively, with 15 bases between them. The germline CDR1 and CDR2 sequences are DFQATT and SNEGSKA (reference sequence). CDR3 length: 14 amino acids. CDR3 nucleotides: TGCAGTGCTAGCCGTTTAAGTGATCCCTATGGCTACACCTTC. This codes for CSASRLSDPYGYTF.

This clonotype occurred a few times. The chain has TRBV5-1 and TRBJ2-3, with 9 bases matching TRBD2. CDR1 is SGHRS and CDR2 is YFSETQ in the germline V gene. V lost 0 bases and J lost 3; bases outside the gene matches: 5. The CDR3 runs 16 residues. The CDR3 coding sequence is TGCGCCAGCAGCTTGGCCGGGACTAGCATTACAGATACGCAGTATTTT. Translation gives CASSLAGTSITDTQYF. The full variable domain, with the rest looked up from reference TRBV5-1 and TRBJ2-3, is KAGVTQTPRYLIKTRGQQVTLSCSPISGHRSVSWYQQTPGQGLQFLFEYFSETQRNKGNFPGRFSGRQFSNSRSEMNVSTLELGDSALYLCASSLAGTSITDTQYFGPGTRLTVL.

This clonotype was observed at least ten times. The rearrangement joins TRBV4-1 to TRBJ2-1, with 8 bases lining up with TRBD2. The length of the CDR3 is 16 residues. V shed 0 bases, J shed 2 bases, and the junction held 3 bases outside the gene matches. Germline CDR1 reads MGHRA; CDR2 reads YSYEKL. The CDR3 region is CASSQDSSGPYNEQFF. Here the CDR3 DNA reads TGCGCCAGCAGCCAAGATTCTAGCGGGCCCTACAATGAGCAGTTCTTC.

This chain uses TRBV19 with TRBJ2-1, with D possibly TRBD2 on 6 matching bases. V lost 4 bases and J lost 6, with 13 bases in between. The CDR3 runs 14 residues. Germline V gives CDR1 LNHDA, CDR2 SQIVND (reference sequence). CDR3 bases: TGTGCCAGTAGTACTGGCGGGACGGCCAATGAGCAGTTCTTC. This sequence encodes CASSTGGTANEQFF.

The V call is TRBV30, the J call TRBJ1-6; D possibly corresponds to TRBD1 (5 bases). CDR3 size: 12 residues. With 0 bases removed from V and 10 bases from J, the gap between germline ends came to 7 bases. Per the germline V gene, CDR1 is GTSNPN and CDR2 is SVGIG (reference sequence). CDR3 amino acids: CAWSVTGSPLHF. In DNA form, the CDR3 reads TGTGCCTGGAGTGTTACAGGATCACCCCTCCACTTT.

V gene TRBV6-2 or TRBV6-3 combines with J gene TRBJ2-1; the D gene is possibly TRBD2 (5 bases). Germline CDR1 MNHEY, CDR2 SVGEGT. With 4 bases removed from V and 14 bases from J, the gap between germline ends came to 15 bases. This CDR3 comprises 12 residues. This CDR3 is CASSSAGRGEFF. CDR3 nucleotides: TGTGCCAGCAGTTCCGCTGGACGGGGAGAGTTCTTC.

This chain uses TRBV12-3 or TRBV12-4 with TRBJ2-6; TRBD1 matches 9 bases. V shed 5 bases and J 3 bases; nucleotides not matched to a gene: 5. The length of the CDR3 is 16 residues. The CDR3 DNA reads TGTGCCAGCAGTCGGACAGGGGTGGGTGGGGCCAACGTCCTGACTTTC. Its translation: CASSRTGVGGANVLTF.

As for this clonotype: This clone may be a read error of a much larger clone one base away. The chain combines TRBV15 with TRBJ2-3; no clear D gene. Germline V CDR1 and CDR2: LNHNV, YYDKDF (reference sequence). With 0 bases removed from V and 0 bases from J, the gap between germline ends came to 7 bases. This CDR3 contains 15 residues. This CDR3 is CATSRDLQSTDTQYF. The CDR3 bases are TGTGCCACCAGCAGAGATTTACAGAGCACAGATACGCAGTATTTT. The variable domain in full, with the rest retrieved from reference TRBV15 and TRBJ2-3, is DAMVIQNPRYQVTQFGKPVTLSCSQTLNHNVMYWYQQKSSQAPKLLFHYYDKDFNNEADTPDNFQSRRPNTSFCFLDIRSPGLGDTAMYLCATSRDLQSTDTQYFGPGTRLTVL.

This clonotype was seen a few times. The chain links TRBV12-3 or TRBV12-4 to TRBJ1-4; D is perhaps TRBD1 (5 bases). With 10 bases removed from V and 6 bases from J, the gap between germline ends came to 15 bases. This CDR3 contains 13 residues. CDR3 residues: CATARVAYEKLFF. Here the CDR3 DNA reads TGTGCCACCGCCAGGGTCGCCTATGAAAAACTGTTTTTT.

V gene TRBV29-1 combines with J gene TRBJ2-1; D possibly corresponds to TRBD2 (6 bases). CDR3 length equals 12 residues. Trimming removed 7 bases at V and 6 bases at J, with 13 bases between. Germline V lookup: CDR1 SQVTM, CDR2 ANQGSEA. The CDR3 region is CSAGPSANEQFF. CDR3 DNA sequence: TGCAGCGCTGGACCTAGCGCCAATGAGCAGTTCTTC.

This clonotype came up many times. The rearrangement joins TRBV28 to TRBJ1-2, with D tentatively TRBD1 (6 bases). Germline CDR1 MDHEN, CDR2 SYDVKM. This CDR3 is built from 17 residues. Trimming cost V 8 bases and J 5 bases, with 27 bases left between them. CDR3 nucleotides: TGTGCCAGCCTACCGGGGATCAGGGGCCGCGCCGTTTATGGCTACACCTTC. It specifies CASLPGIRGRAVYGYTF.

The J gene is TRBJ2-3, the V gene TRBV7-2; 8 positions agree with TRBD2. CDR1 is SGHTA, CDR2 FQGNSA, per germline. J was trimmed by 6 bases and V by 3 bases; bases with no gene match: 5. The CDR3 extends over 14 amino acids. CDR3 residues: CASSFEREWDTQYF. The CDR3 bases are TGTGCCAGCAGCTTCGAGCGGGAGTGGGATACGCAGTATTTT.

The chain uses TRBV5-1 and TRBJ2-5; D gene uncertain. V was shortened by 0 bases and J by 3 bases, with 9 bases between the two germline ends. CDR1 is SGHRS and CDR2 is YFSETQ in the germline V gene. The CDR3 loop spans 14 amino acids. The CDR3 region is CASSLGFSEETQYF. In DNA, the CDR3 is TGCGCCAGCAGCTTGGGGTTCTCGGAAGAGACCCAGTACTTC.

This clonotype was seen a handful of times. The chain recombines TRBV12-3 or TRBV12-4 with TRBJ1-1; TRBD1 might be the D (5 bases). V was trimmed by 8 bases and J by 0 bases, leaving 16 bases between them. This CDR3 contains 15 residues. The CDR3, as DNA: TGTGCCAGCCGTAGACAGCGTCACATGAACACTGAAGCTTTCTTT. This sequence encodes CASRRQRHMNTEAFF.

This clonotype was counted at least ten times. The chain links TRBV15 to TRBJ2-7; 10 nucleotides align to TRBD2. This CDR3 contains 15 residues. J lost 6 bases, V lost 1 base, and 6 bases had no gene match. CDR1 and CDR2 from the germline V gene are LNHNV and YYDKDF (reference sequence). The CDR3 region has the DNA TGTGCCACCAGCAGAGGGCCTAGCGGGAGTTCCGAGCAGTACTTC. Translated: CATSRGPSGSSEQYF.

The chain recombines TRBV6-6 with TRBJ1-4; maybe TRBD1 (5 bases). CDR1 is MNHNY, CDR2 SVGAGI, per germline (reference sequence). The CDR3 sequence is 15 residues long. Trimming shortened V by 2 bases and J by 4 bases, and 11 bases separated the two germline ends. CDR3 DNA: TGTGCCAGCAGTTACGGAAGGGGAGGTAATGAAAAACTGTTTTTT. This codes for CASSYGRGGNEKLFF.

At least ten counts were recorded for this clonotype. The DNA for the CDR3 is TGCAGTGCTAGAGATAGTACACGGAGCTCCTACAATGAGCAGTTCTTC. This encodes CSARDSTRSSYNEQFF. V usage is TRBV20-1 and J usage is TRBJ2-1; D is uncertain. Trimming removed 0 bases at V and 0 bases at J, with 12 bases between. The CDR3 is 16 residues long. CDR1 DFQATT and CDR2 SNEGSKA come from the germline V gene (reference sequence).

A few counts support this clonotype. The chain uses TRBV7-2 and TRBJ1-2; D gene unclear. The CDR3 has 16 residues. V was cut by 2 bases and J by 3 bases, with 16 bases left in between. The germline CDR1 and CDR2 sequences are SGHTA and FQGNSA. CDR3 DNA sequence: TGTGCCAGCAGCTTAAACTCGCTGGGGTTTCACTATGGCTACACCTTC. Its translation: CASSLNSLGFHYGYTF. Together with reference TRBV7-2 and TRBJ1-2, the CDR3 gives the full variable domain: GAGVSQSPSNKVTEKGKDVELRCDPISGHTALYWYRQSLGQGLEFLIYFQGNSAPDKSGLPSDRFSAERTGGSVSTLTIQRTQQEDSAVYLCASSLNSLGFHYGYTFGSGTRLTVV.

This clonotype has just a few counts. This chain uses TRBV5-1 with TRBJ2-1; D unclear. Germline lookup yields CDR1 SGHRS and CDR2 YFSETQ. V was clipped by 3 bases and J by 5 bases, with 9 bases between them. CDR3 length: 13 amino acids. DNA for the CDR3: TGCGCCAGCAGCTACCGACGGGACAATGAGCAGTTCTTC. Amino acid sequence: CASSYRRDNEQFF.